The rows below give T cell receptor beta chains drawn from one sample of a study of metastatic and nonmetastatic thyroid tumors. MiXCR re-clonotyped the PCR reads for TCRdb. The sample includes roughly 3,800 clones, about 30% of them seen just once. The sequenced sample consisted of adjacent normal tissue. These receptor sequences come from a female donor with papillary thyroid cancer or a benign thyroid nodule (not recorded which). Some clones in this sample may be carry-over from other donors' samples. CDR3s include the opening cysteine and the closing phenylalanine or tryptophan. Each record gives: J gene, clone size, CDR3 length, D gene, V gene, CDR3 DNA, CDR3 protein. A D gene is named only where the DNA matches it firmly. Clone size, where shown, is once, few, many, or a class for clones that have expanded.

J gene: TRBJ2-7
clone size: NA
CDR3 length: 10
D gene: NA
V gene: TRBV27
CDR3 DNA: TGTGCCAGCAGTTTACTCGAGCAGTACTTC
CDR3 protein: CASSLLEQYF

J gene: TRBJ1-1
clone size: NA
CDR3 length: 14
D gene: NA
V gene: TRBV4-3
CDR3 DNA: TGCGCCAGCAGCCCAGAGACGTTGAGCACTGAAGCTTTCTTT
CDR3 protein: CASSPETLSTEAFF

J gene: TRBJ2-7
clone size: few
CDR3 length: 14
D gene: NA
V gene: TRBV2
CDR3 DNA: TGTGCCAGCAGTGTAGGTTCGGGTGCCTACGAGCAGTACTTC
CDR3 protein: CASSVGSGAYEQYF

J gene: TRBJ2-7
clone size: few
CDR3 length: 12
D gene: NA
V gene: TRBV7-9
CDR3 DNA: TGTGCCAGCAGCTTAGGGTCCTCCGAGCAGTACTTC
CDR3 protein: CASSLGSSEQYF

J gene: TRBJ2-7
clone size: few
CDR3 length: 15
D gene: NA
V gene: TRBV12-3/TRBV12-4
CDR3 DNA: TGTGCCAGCAGTTTGAGGGCAGGGGCGGTCTACGAGCAGTACTTC
CDR3 protein: CASSLRAGAVYEQYF

J gene: TRBJ2-7
clone size: NA
CDR3 length: 13
D gene: NA
V gene: TRBV24-1
CDR3 DNA: TGTGCCACCAGCCCAGGGGTGGTCTACGAGCAGTACTTC
CDR3 protein: CATSPGVVYEQYF

J gene: TRBJ1-2
clone size: NA
CDR3 length: 14
D gene: NA
V gene: TRBV20-1
CDR3 DNA: TGCAGTGCTAGAAGTTCCTCCCTCAGGCATGGCTACACCTTC
CDR3 protein: CSARSSSLRHGYTF

J gene: TRBJ2-1
clone size: large
CDR3 length: 14
D gene: NA
V gene: TRBV6-1
CDR3 DNA: TGTGCCAGCATAGACAGGGTGGGGGGCAATGAGCAGTTCTTC
CDR3 protein: CASIDRVGGNEQFF

J gene: TRBJ2-7
clone size: NA
CDR3 length: 13
D gene: NA
V gene: TRBV6-1
CDR3 DNA: TGCGCCAGGCAGGGTTTTTCCATCTACGAGCAGTACTTC
CDR3 protein: CARQGFSIYEQYF

J gene: TRBJ2-2
clone size: few
CDR3 length: 16
D gene: TRBD2
V gene: TRBV20-1
CDR3 DNA: TGCAGTGCTAGAGACTTAGCGGGAGCGGGCACCGGGGAGCTGTTTTTT
CDR3 protein: CSARDLAGAGTGELFF

J gene: TRBJ2-5
clone size: NA
CDR3 length: 17
D gene: NA
V gene: TRBV5-1
CDR3 DNA: TGCGCCAGCAGCTTGGGTCTGGCCCAACACCTTCAAGAGACCCAGTACTTC
CDR3 protein: CASSLGLAQHLQETQYF